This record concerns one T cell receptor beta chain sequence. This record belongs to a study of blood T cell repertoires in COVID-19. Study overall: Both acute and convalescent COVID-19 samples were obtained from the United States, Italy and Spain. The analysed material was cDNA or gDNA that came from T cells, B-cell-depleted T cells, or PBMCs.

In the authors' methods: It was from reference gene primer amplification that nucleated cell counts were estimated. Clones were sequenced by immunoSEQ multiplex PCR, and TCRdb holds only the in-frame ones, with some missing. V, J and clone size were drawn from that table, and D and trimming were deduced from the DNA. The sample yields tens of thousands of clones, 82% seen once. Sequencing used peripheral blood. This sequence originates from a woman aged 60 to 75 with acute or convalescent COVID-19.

In DNA, the CDR3 is TGTGCCAGCAGCCCAACAGGGGGCTCGGCAGATACGCAGTATTTT. Protein sequence: CASSPTGGSADTQYF. The chain combines TRBV28 with TRBJ2-3, with 9 nucleotides matching TRBD1. V trimming: 6 bases; J trimming: 4 bases; junction bases outside the gene matches: 8. Germline V gene lookup returns CDR1 MDHEN and CDR2 SYDVKM. The CDR3 runs 15 residues. The whole variable domain, filled in from reference TRBV28 and TRBJ2-3, reads DVKVTQSSRYLVKRTGEKVFLECVQDMDHENMFWYRQDPGLGLRLIYFSYDVKMKEKGDIPEGYSVSREKKERFSLILESASTNQTSMYLCASSPTGGSADTQYFGPGTRLTVL.